These 20 T cell receptor beta chains were all obtained from the same sample, sequenced in a study of blood T cell repertoires in COVID-19. Clones were read by immunoSEQ multiplex PCR, and TCRdb kept only the in-frame ones, dropping some. The sample lists about 21,000 clones; almost 85% were seen once. The sample taken for sequencing was peripheral blood. Receptors were obtained from a man aged 40-49 years with acute or convalescent COVID-19.

The chain uses TRBV29-1 and TRBJ1-2; 7 positions agree with TRBD1. CDR1 is SQVTM and CDR2 is ANQGSEA in the germline V gene. The CDR3 extends over 12 amino acids. Losses at the gene ends were 4 bases for V and 2 bases for J; bases not matched to a gene: 1. CDR3 in amino acids: CSVVGGNYGYTF. The CDR3 DNA reads TGCAGCGTTGTAGGGGGCAACTATGGCTACACCTTC.

The chain employs TRBV19 and TRBJ1-1, with TRBD1 identical over 7 bases. This CDR3 comprises 14 residues. Germline V gene data show CDR1 as LNHDA and CDR2 as SQIVND (reference sequence). Germline trimming cut 6 bases from V and 5 bases from J; bases unmatched to any gene: 9. The CDR3 DNA is TGTGCCAGTAGGACCCAGACAGGGCGGACTGAAGCTTTCTTT. Its translation: CASRTQTGRTEAFF.

This sequence joins TRBV4-3 and TRBJ2-1; D is uncertain. Germline V gene lookup returns CDR1 LGHNA and CDR2 YSLEER. The V gene lost 0 bases and the J gene lost 6 bases, with 9 bases spanning the gap. The length of the CDR3 is 14 residues. The CDR3 coding sequence is TGCGCCAGCAGCCAAGAATTGTCCGTCAATGAGCAGTTCTTC. This sequence encodes CASSQELSVNEQFF.

This clone rates as medium-sized. The genes are TRBV5-1 and TRBJ1-2, with TRBD1 as a possible D gene (5 bases). This CDR3 has 13 residues. Germline loops: CDR1 SGHRS, CDR2 YFSETQ. V dropped 5 bases and J dropped 4 bases, with 12 bases sitting between them. The CDR3 sequence is CASRPQGGYGYTF. The DNA of the CDR3 is TGCGCCAGCAGGCCCCAGGGTGGCTATGGCTACACCTTC.

The J gene is TRBJ1-2, the V gene TRBV5-5; D not resolved. Germline loops: CDR1 SGHKS, CDR2 YYEKEE (reference sequence). The CDR3 is made up of 13 amino acids. With 5 bases removed from V and 5 bases from J, the gap between germline ends came to 13 bases. The CDR3 nucleotides read TGTGCCAGCAGACAGACGGAGGAGTATGGCTACACCTTC. Protein sequence: CASRQTEEYGYTF.

The chain has TRBV5-1 and TRBJ2-5; no definite D call. The V end was cut by 4 bases, the J end by 2 bases, with 9 bases between. Germline values: CDR1 SGHRS, CDR2 YFSETQ. CDR3 size: 13 residues. Here the CDR3 reads CASSPLLQETQYF. The CDR3, as DNA: TGCGCCAGCAGCCCACTCCTTCAAGAGACCCAGTACTTC.

The rearrangement links TRBV11-2 to TRBJ1-6, with 7 bases aligning to TRBD1. V lost 5 bases to trimming and J lost 6 bases; unmatched junction nucleotides: 7. The CDR3 has 15 amino acids. Germline-derived CDR1 and CDR2 are SGHAT and FQNNGV. The CDR3 region is CASSVPGTVNSPLHF. The CDR3 DNA reads TGTGCCAGCAGCGTACCCGGGACAGTTAATTCACCCCTCCACTTT.

The J gene is TRBJ2-1, the V gene TRBV19; TRBD2 agrees at 7 bases. The CDR3 has 15 amino acids. Germline trimming cut 3 bases from V and 6 bases from J; bases unmatched to any gene: 8. The germline V gene encodes CDR1 LNHDA and CDR2 SQIVND (reference sequence). The CDR3 sequence is CASSIIAGHSNEQFF. Here the CDR3 DNA reads TGTGCCAGTAGTATCATAGCGGGCCACAGCAATGAGCAGTTCTTC.

The J gene is TRBJ2-5, the V gene TRBV19, with 10 bases identical to TRBD2. Germline values: CDR1 LNHDA, CDR2 SQIVND (reference sequence). V lost 6 bases and J lost 7; bases outside the gene matches: 8. The CDR3 covers 14 residues. The CDR3 nucleotides are TGTGCCAGTAGCGGAGCGGGAGGGATGGGGACCCAGTACTTC. As protein: CASSGAGGMGTQYF.

V gene TRBV7-9 combines with J gene TRBJ2-2, with TRBD2 matching over 8 bases. Germline CDR1 and CDR2: SEHNR and FQNEAQ (reference sequence). This CDR3 contains 17 residues. The trim removed 0 bases at V and 5 bases at J, leaving 8 bases unmatched. The CDR3: CASSLARSGRGTGELFF. CDR3 DNA sequence: TGTGCCAGCAGCTTAGCGCGCAGCGGGAGAGGTACCGGGGAGCTGTTTTTT.

This clone was counted only a few times. The chain couples TRBV6-6 to TRBJ1-5; D unclear. The CDR3 runs to 14 residues. The V end was cut by 3 bases, the J end by 1 base, with 7 bases between. CDR1 and CDR2 (germline): MNHNY, SVGAGI (reference sequence). CDR3 sequence (DNA): TGTGCCAGCAGTTATATGCAGAGCAATCAGCCCCAGCATTTT. Translated: CASSYMQSNQPQHF.

The CDR3 region has the DNA TGTGCCACCAGCAGAGAATATGCTAACTATGGCTACACCTTC. Its translation: CATSREYANYGYTF. The chain is built from TRBV15 and TRBJ1-2; D not resolved. Trimming took 0 bases from V and 0 from J, leaving 5 bases between them. The CDR3 has 14 amino acids. CDR1 is LNHNV, CDR2 YYDKDF, per germline (reference sequence).

The chain recombines TRBV9 with TRBJ1-1; the D gene is possibly TRBD1 (6 bases). The CDR3 length is 13 residues. Germline CDR1 and CDR2: SGDLS and YYNGEE. The V end was cut by 0 bases, the J end by 4 bases, with 7 bases between. Here the CDR3 reads CASSVGRGTEAFF. CDR3 DNA sequence: TGTGCCAGCAGCGTAGGCAGGGGCACTGAAGCTTTCTTT.

CDR3: CASSVVTGGGELFF. CDR3 nucleotide sequence: TGTGCCAGCAGTGTAGTGACAGGCGGCGGGGAGCTGTTTTTT. V and J are TRBV2 and TRBJ2-2; maybe TRBD1 (6 bases). The CDR3 is 14 residues long. Germline V CDR1 and CDR2: SNHLY, FYNNEI. V lost 4 bases to trimming and J lost 7 bases, with 13 bases between them.

This chain joins TRBV19 and TRBJ2-6, with 7 nucleotides matching TRBD2. This CDR3 spans 17 amino acids. J gave up 2 bases and V 3 bases, and 7 bases lay outside the gene matches. CDR1 is LNHDA, CDR2 SQIVND, per germline (reference sequence). CDR3 in amino acids: CASSIGGNRAGANVLTF. The DNA of the CDR3 is TGTGCCAGTAGTATCGGGGGGAATAGGGCTGGGGCCAACGTCCTGACTTTC. The variable domain in full, completed from reference TRBV19 and TRBJ2-6, reads DGGITQSPKYLFRKEGQNVTLSCEQNLNHDAMYWYRQDPGQGLRLIYYSQIVNDFQKGDIAEGYSVSREKKESFPLTVTSAQKNPTAFYLCASSIGGNRAGANVLTFGAGSRLTVL.

This clone showed up just a few times. The gene calls are TRBV3-1 (or the pseudogene TRBV3-2) and TRBJ2-3, with D possibly TRBD2 on 6 matching bases. There are 16 residues in the CDR3. The germline V gene encodes CDR1 LGHDT and CDR2 YNNKEL (reference sequence). The germline V and J ends were trimmed by 5 bases and 1 base, with 16 bases remaining between them. The CDR3 DNA is TGTGCCAGCAGCGCAACGATGGGGGGACGCACAGATACGCAGTATTTT. It yields the protein CASSATMGGRTDTQYF.

The rearrangement links TRBV5-1 to TRBJ1-4; D gene ambiguous. The V gene lost 4 bases and the J gene lost 6 bases, with 22 bases spanning the gap. CDR1 and CDR2 (germline): SGHRS, YFSETQ. The length of the CDR3 is 17 residues. CDR3 sequence: CASSMSGSVTPDEKLFF. The CDR3 region has the DNA TGCGCCAGCAGCATGTCGGGATCAGTTACCCCAGATGAAAAACTGTTTTTT.

In its sample, this clone was seen a few times. The chain couples TRBV6-5 to TRBJ2-5, with D hard to call. The CDR3 covers 11 residues. Germline CDR1 is MNHEY and CDR2 is SVGAGI. V was trimmed by 5 bases and J by 4 bases, leaving 5 bases between them. The CDR3 here is CASSTGETQYF. Written as DNA, the CDR3 is TGTGCCAGCAGTACGGGAGAGACCCAGTACTTC.

The gene calls are TRBV2 and TRBJ2-6, with unresolved D. Trimming cost V 10 bases and J 1 base, with 8 bases left between them. In germline, CDR1 is SNHLY, CDR2 FYNNEI. CDR3 length: 13 residues. This CDR3 is CATKTSGANVLTF. CDR3 nucleotides: TGTGCCACCAAGACTTCTGGGGCCAACGTCCTGACTTTC.

This clone was counted a few times. CDR3 coding DNA: TGTGCCAGCAGCGTAGATGAGGGTAACTATGGCTACACCTTC. Amino acid sequence: CASSVDEGNYGYTF. The chain recombines TRBV9 with TRBJ1-2, with unresolved D. The germline gives CDR1 SGDLS, CDR2 YYNGEE. The CDR3 extends over 14 amino acids. V was clipped by 0 bases and J by 1 base, with 7 bases between them.